This TCR beta chain is from a study of blood T cell repertoires in COVID-19. Turning to the study itself: Sites in the United States, Italy and Spain provided acute and convalescent COVID-19 samples. The cDNA or gDNA used as material had been derived from T cells, B-cell-depleted T cells, or PBMCs.

As processed by the authors: Amplified reference gene primers provided the basis for estimating nucleated cell counts. Clones were sequenced by immunoSEQ multiplex PCR, and TCRdb holds only the in-frame ones, with some missing. V, J and clone size derive from that table, while D and trimming were established from the DNA sequence. The table shows about 66,000 clones, with 86% occurring only once. Per the germline V gene, CDR1 is KGHDR and CDR2 is SFDVKD. This CDR3 comprises 14 residues. V was shortened by 9 bases and J by 7 bases, with 18 bases between the two germline ends. The sequence derives from a man aged 50-59 years with active COVID-19. Specimen: peripheral blood. The gene calls are TRBV24-1 and TRBJ2-1, with a possible D match to TRBD1 (5 bases). CDR3: CATSRQGLGNEQFF. The CDR3 nucleotides read TGTGCCACCTCCCGGCAGGGATTAGGAAATGAGCAGTTCTTC.